This T cell receptor beta chain was recovered during a study of OX40 agonist ivuxolimab in advanced cancers. Study in general: Patient treatment consisted of intravenous ivuxolimab administration every 2 weeks at 0.01 to 10 mg/kg.

Sequenced by immunoSEQ multiplex PCR; TCRdb stores in-frame clones only, minus some. Here the sample spans 43,000 or so clones, roughly 90% being singletons. Autoimmune disease history or systemic immunosuppression led to patient exclusion. Blood samples were obtained at baseline, cycle 4 day 1, and cycle 7 day 1. The CDR3 loop spans 13 amino acids. V lost 2 bases and J lost 9; bases outside the gene matches: 3. Germline values: CDR1 SEHNR, CDR2 FQNEAQ (reference sequence). The sequence was obtained from an adult with an advanced solid tumor such as melanoma, head and neck, liver or kidney cancer. The chain uses TRBV7-9 and TRBJ2-1, with 8 bases identical to TRBD2. The sample here was CD4+ or CD8+ T cells sorted from blood, taken in a trial of the OX40 agonist ivuxolimab. The CDR3 DNA reads TGTGCCAGCAGCTTAATAGCGGGATTTGAGCAGTTCTTC. Translated, it gives CASSLIAGFEQFF.